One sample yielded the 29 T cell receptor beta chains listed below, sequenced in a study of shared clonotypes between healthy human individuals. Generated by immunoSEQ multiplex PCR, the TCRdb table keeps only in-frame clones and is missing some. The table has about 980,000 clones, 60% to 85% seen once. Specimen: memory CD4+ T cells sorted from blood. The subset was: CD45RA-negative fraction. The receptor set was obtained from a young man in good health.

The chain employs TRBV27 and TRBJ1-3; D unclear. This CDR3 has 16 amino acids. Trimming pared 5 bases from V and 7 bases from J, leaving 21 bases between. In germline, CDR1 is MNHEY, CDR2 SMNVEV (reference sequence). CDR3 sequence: CASSPRWVPVVNTIYF. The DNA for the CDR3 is TGTGCCAGCAGTCCACGATGGGTCCCGGTCGTGAACACCATATATTTT.

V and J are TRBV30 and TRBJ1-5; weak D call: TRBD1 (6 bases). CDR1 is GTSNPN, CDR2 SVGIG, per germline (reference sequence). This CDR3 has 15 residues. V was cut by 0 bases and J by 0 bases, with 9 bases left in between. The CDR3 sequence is CAWSVRGHSNQPQHF. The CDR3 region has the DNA TGTGCCTGGAGTGTACGGGGGCATAGCAATCAGCCCCAGCATTTT.

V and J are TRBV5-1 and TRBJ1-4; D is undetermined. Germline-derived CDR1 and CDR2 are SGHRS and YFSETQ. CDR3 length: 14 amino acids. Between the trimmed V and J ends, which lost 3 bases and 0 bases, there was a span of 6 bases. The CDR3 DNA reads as TGCGCCAGCAGCTGGGGTGCAACTAATGAAAAACTGTTTTTT. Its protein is CASSWGATNEKLFF.

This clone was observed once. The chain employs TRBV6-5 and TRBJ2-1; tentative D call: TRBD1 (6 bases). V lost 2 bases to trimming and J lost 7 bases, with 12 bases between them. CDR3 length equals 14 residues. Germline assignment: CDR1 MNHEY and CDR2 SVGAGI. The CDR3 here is CASSYGLRGNEQFF. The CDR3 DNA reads TGTGCCAGCAGTTACGGACTTAGGGGGAATGAGCAGTTCTTC.

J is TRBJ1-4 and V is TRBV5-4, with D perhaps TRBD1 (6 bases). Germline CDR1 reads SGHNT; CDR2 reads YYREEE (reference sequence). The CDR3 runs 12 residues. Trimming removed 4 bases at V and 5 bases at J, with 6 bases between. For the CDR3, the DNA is TGTGCCAGCAGCGGACAGAATGAAAAACTGTTTTTT. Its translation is CASSGQNEKLFF.

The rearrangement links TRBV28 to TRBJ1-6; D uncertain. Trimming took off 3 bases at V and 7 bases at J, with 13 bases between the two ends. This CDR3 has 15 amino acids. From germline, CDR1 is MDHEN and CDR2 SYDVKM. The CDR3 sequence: CASSLVSGGNSPLHF. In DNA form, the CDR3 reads TGTGCCAGCAGTTTGGTGTCGGGTGGAAATTCACCCCTCCACTTT.

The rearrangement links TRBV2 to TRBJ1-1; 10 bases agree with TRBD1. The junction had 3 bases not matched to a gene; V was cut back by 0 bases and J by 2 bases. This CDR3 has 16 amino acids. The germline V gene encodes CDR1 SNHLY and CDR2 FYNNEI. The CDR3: CASSEAGTGENTEAFF. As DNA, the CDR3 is TGTGCCAGCAGTGAAGCAGGGACAGGGGAAAACACTGAAGCTTTCTTT.

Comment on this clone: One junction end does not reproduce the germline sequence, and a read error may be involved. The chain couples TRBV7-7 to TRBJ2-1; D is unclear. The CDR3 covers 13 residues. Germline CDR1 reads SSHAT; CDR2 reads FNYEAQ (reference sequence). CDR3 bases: TGTGCTAGCAGCTTGTTCTCCAAGGGTGAGCAGTTCTTC. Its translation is CASSLFSKGEQFF.

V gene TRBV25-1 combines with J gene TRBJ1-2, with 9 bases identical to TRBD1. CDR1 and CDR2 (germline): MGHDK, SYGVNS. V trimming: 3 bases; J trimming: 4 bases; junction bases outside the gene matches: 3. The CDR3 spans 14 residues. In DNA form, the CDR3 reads TGTGCCAGCAGTGAGCCGGGACAGGGCTATGGCTACACCTTC. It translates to CASSEPGQGYGYTF.

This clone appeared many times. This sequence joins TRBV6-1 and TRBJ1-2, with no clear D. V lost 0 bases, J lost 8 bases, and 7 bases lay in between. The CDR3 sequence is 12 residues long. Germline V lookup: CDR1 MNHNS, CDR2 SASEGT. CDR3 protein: CASSEASFGYTF. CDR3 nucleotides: TGTGCCAGCAGTGAAGCTTCCTTCGGCTACACCTTC.

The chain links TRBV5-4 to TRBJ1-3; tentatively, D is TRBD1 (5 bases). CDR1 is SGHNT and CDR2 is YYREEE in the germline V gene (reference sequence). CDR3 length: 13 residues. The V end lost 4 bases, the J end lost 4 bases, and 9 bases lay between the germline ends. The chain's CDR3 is CASSGGKGNTIYF. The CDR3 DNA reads TGTGCCAGCAGCGGGGGGAAAGGAAACACCATATATTTT.

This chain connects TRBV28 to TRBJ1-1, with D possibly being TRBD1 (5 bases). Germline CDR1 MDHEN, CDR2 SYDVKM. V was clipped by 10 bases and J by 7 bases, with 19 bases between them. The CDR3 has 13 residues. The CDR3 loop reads CATDLAGPGEAFF. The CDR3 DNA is TGTGCCACCGATCTTGCGGGACCCGGTGAAGCTTTCTTT.

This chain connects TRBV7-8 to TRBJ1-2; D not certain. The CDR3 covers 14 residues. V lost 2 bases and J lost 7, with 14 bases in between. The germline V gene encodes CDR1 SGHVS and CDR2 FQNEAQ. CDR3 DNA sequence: TGTGCCAGCAGCTTAACCGCAGCCTCAGGTGGCTACACCTTC. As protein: CASSLTAASGGYTF. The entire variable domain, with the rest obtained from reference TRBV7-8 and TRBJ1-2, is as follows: GAGVSQSPRYKVAKRGQDVALRCDPISGHVSLFWYQQALGQGPEFLTYFQNEAQLDKSGLPSDRFFAERPEGSVSTLKIQRTQQEDSAVYLCASSLTAASGGYTFGSGTRLTVV.

The CDR3 coding sequence is TGTGCCAGCAGCACACCCTCGACAGCGAACACCGGGGAGCTGTTTTTT. Protein product: CASSTPSTANTGELFF. The chain couples TRBV9 to TRBJ2-2; D may be TRBD1 (5 bases). Germline V lookup: CDR1 SGDLS, CDR2 YYNGEE. This CDR3 contains 16 residues. The V and J ends lost 4 bases and 0 bases respectively, with 13 bases between them.

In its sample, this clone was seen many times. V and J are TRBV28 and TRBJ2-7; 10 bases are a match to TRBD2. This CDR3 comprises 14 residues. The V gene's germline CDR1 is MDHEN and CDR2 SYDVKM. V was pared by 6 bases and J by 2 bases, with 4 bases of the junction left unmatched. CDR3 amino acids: CASRRAGGPYEQYF. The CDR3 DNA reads TGTGCCAGCAGGCGAGCGGGGGGGCCCTACGAGCAGTACTTC.

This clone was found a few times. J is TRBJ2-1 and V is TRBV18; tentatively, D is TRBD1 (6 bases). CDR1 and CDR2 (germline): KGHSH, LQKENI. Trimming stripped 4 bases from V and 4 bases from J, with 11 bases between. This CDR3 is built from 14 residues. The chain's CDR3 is CASSRDRSYNEQFF. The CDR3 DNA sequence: TGTGCCAGCTCACGCGACAGGTCTTACAATGAGCAGTTCTTC.

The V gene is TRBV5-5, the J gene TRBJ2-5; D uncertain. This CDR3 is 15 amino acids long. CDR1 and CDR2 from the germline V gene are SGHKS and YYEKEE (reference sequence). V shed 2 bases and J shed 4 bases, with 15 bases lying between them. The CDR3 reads CASSLLATGRETQYF. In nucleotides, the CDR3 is TGTGCCAGCAGCTTATTGGCGACTGGGCGAGAGACCCAGTACTTC.

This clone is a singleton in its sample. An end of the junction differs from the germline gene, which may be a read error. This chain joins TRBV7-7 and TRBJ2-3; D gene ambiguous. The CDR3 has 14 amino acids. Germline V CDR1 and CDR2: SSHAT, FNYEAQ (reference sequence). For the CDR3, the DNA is TGTGCTAGCAGCAAAGGTCGAGGCACAGATACGCAGTATTTT. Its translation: CASSKGRGTDTQYF.

The CDR3 region has the DNA TGTGCCAGCAGCCTATTTACGGTGGGATCACCCCTCCACTTT. It yields the protein CASSLFTVGSPLHF. The chain couples TRBV2 to TRBJ1-6; D is undetermined. V was shortened by 6 bases and J by 10 bases, with 16 bases between the two germline ends. The CDR3 spans 14 residues. CDR1 is SNHLY, CDR2 FYNNEI, per germline.

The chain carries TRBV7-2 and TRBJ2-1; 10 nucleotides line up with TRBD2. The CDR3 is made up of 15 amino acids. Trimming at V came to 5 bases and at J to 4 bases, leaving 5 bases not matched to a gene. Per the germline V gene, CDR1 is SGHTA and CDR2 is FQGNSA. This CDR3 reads CASSEREGLYNEQFF. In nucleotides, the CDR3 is TGTGCCAGCAGCGAGCGGGAGGGCCTGTACAATGAGCAGTTCTTC. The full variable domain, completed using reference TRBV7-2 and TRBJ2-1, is GAGVSQSPSNKVTEKGKDVELRCDPISGHTALYWYRQSLGQGLEFLIYFQGNSAPDKSGLPSDRFSAERTGGSVSTLTIQRTQQEDSAVYLCASSEREGLYNEQFFGPGTRLTVL.

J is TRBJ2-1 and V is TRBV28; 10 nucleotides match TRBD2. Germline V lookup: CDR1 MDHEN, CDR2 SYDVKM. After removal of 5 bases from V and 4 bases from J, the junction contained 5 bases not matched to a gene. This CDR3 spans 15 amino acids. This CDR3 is CASSNLAGAYNEQFF. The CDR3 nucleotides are TGTGCCAGCAGTAATCTAGCGGGGGCTTACAATGAGCAGTTCTTC.

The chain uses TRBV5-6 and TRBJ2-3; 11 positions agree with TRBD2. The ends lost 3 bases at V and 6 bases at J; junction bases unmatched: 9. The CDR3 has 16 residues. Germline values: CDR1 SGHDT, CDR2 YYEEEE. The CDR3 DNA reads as TGTGCCAGCAGCTCATTAGCGGGGGGGATTACGGATACGCAGTATTTT. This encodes CASSSLAGGITDTQYF.

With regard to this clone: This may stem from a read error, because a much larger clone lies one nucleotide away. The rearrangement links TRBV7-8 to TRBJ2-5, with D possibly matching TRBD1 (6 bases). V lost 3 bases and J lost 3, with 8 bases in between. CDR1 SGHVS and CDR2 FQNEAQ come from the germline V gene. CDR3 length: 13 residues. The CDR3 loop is CASSLDRKETQYF. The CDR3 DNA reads TGTGCCAGCAGCTTGGACAGAAAAGAGACCCAGTACTTC.

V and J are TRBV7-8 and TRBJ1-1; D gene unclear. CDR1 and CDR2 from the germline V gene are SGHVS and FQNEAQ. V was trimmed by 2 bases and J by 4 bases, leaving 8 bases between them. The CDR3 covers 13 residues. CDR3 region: CASSLLVGTEAFF. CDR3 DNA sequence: TGTGCCAGCAGCTTATTAGTCGGCACTGAAGCTTTCTTT.

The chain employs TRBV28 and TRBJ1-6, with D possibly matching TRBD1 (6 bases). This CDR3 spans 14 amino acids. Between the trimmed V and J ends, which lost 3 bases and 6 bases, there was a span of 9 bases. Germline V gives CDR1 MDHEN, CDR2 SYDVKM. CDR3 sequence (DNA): TGTGCCAGCAGTTTCCCACAGGGTAATTCACCCCTCCACTTT. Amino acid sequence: CASSFPQGNSPLHF.

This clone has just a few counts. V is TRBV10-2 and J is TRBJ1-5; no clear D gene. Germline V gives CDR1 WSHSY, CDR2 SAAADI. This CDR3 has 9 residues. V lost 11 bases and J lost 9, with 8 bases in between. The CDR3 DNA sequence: TGCGCCGCCGGGAGGCCCCAGCATTTT. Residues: CAAGRPQHF.

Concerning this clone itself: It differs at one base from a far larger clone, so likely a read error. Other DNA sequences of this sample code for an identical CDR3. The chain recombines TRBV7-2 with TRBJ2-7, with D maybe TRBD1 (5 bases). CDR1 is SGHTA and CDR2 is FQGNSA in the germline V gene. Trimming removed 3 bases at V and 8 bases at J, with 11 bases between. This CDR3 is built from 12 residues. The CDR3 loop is CASSLAKGKQYF. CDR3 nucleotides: TGTGCCAGCAGCTTGGCAAAGGGGAAGCAGTACTTC.

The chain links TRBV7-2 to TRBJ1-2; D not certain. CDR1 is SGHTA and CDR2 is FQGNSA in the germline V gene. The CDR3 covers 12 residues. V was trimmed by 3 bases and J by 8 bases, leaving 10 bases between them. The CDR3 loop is CASSLAARGYTF. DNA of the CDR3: TGTGCCAGCAGCTTGGCTGCGCGGGGCTACACCTTC.

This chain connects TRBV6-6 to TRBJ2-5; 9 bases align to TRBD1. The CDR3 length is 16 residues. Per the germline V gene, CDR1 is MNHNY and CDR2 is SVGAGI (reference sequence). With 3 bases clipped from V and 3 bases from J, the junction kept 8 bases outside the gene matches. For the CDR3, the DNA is TGTGCCAGCAGTTATCAGGGACAGGGAATAGAAGAGACCCAGTACTTC. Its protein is CASSYQGQGIEETQYF.